These 13 T cell receptor beta chains originate from one sample sequenced in a study of monozygotic twins with inflammatory bowel disease. TCRdb derives one entry per CDR3 protein from the 5' RACE reads, leaving out DNA. The sample data list approximately 400,000 distinct CDR3 sequences. Sequencing used blood. All receptors derive from a human donor with ulcerative colitis or Crohn's disease, or a healthy co-twin of an affected twin (not recorded which).

The V and J genes are TRBV2 and TRBJ2-5; the D gene TCRdb calls, TRBD2, cannot be checked with no DNA. The germline V gene encodes CDR1 SNHLY and CDR2 FYNNEI. The CDR3 contains 15 residues. CDR3 region: CASSELAGIPETQYF.

The rearrangement joins TRBV6-2 or TRBV6-3 to TRBJ1-2. This CDR3 contains 13 residues. CDR1 and CDR2 (germline): MNHEY, SVGEGT. The CDR3 sequence is CASLPSLLYGYTF.

The chain carries TRBV6-2 or TRBV6-3 and TRBJ2-1. Per the germline V gene, CDR1 is MNHEY and CDR2 is SVGEGT. CDR3 length: 14 residues. CDR3 amino acids: CASSYSWSDNEQFF.

This sequence joins TRBV7-2 and TRBJ2-5; TCRdb's assignment of TRBD1 cannot be checked, as there is no DNA. Germline V gives CDR1 SGHTA, CDR2 FQGNSA. The CDR3 spans 15 residues. Here the CDR3 reads CASSSQGARWETQYF.

J is TRBJ1-4 and V is TRBV12-3 or TRBV12-4; TCRdb selects TRBD1, and the lack of DNA leaves this call unchecked. This CDR3 spans 15 amino acids. This CDR3 is CASSQTQGTNEKLFF.

The chain is built from TRBV4-2 and TRBJ1-2; TCRdb gives TRBD1 as the D gene, but with no DNA this cannot be confirmed. Germline values: CDR1 LGHNA, CDR2 YNFKEQ. The CDR3 has 16 amino acids. The CDR3: CASRQPGTAANYGYTF.

The V and J genes are TRBV2 and TRBJ1-4; there is no DNA to check the TCRdb D call of TRBD1. The CDR3 consists of 14 residues. Germline V CDR1 and CDR2: SNHLY, FYNNEI. The CDR3 is CAISELRGGEKLFF.

The J gene is TRBJ2-7, the V gene TRBV12-3 or TRBV12-4; TCRdb names TRBD1, which stays unverified in the absence of DNA. This CDR3 comprises 12 residues. The chain's CDR3 is CASSSGQIEQYF.

CDR3 in amino acids: CAWNDPFGANVLTF. The chain recombines TRBV30 with TRBJ2-6. The germline CDR1 and CDR2 sequences are GTSNPN and SVGIG (reference sequence). The length of the CDR3 is 14 residues. Variable domain in full (rest from reference TRBV30 and TRBJ2-6): SQTIHQWPATLVQPVGSPLSLECTVEGTSNPNLYWYRQAAGRGLQLLFYSVGIGQISSEVPQNLSASRPQDRQFILSSKKLLLSDSGFYLCAWNDPFGANVLTFGAGSRLTVL.

The chain couples TRBV12-3 or TRBV12-4 to TRBJ2-5. CDR3 length: 11 residues. The chain's CDR3 is CASSLAGAQYF.

The gene calls are TRBV24-1 and TRBJ2-1. This CDR3 is built from 14 residues. Germline V CDR1 and CDR2: KGHDR, SFDVKD. Here the CDR3 reads CATSDPNYSNEQFF.

The CDR3 loop reads CASSLFAGVAYNEQFF. The J gene is TRBJ2-1, the V gene TRBV5-1. CDR1 SGHRS and CDR2 YFSETQ come from the germline V gene. The CDR3 loop spans 16 amino acids.

The rearrangement joins TRBV6-6 to TRBJ2-7. The CDR3 length is 14 residues. Germline V gives CDR1 MNHNY, CDR2 SVGAGI (reference sequence). This CDR3 reads CASSYSTDSYEQYF.